This T cell receptor (beta chain) was sequenced during a study of response to subunit inactivated influenza vaccine. TCRdb re-called the RT-PCR reads with MiXCR, one entry per CDR3 protein. The table includes under 850,000 distinct CDR3 sequences, less than 20% detected once. Trimming took off 2 bases at V and 1 base at J, with 14 bases between the two ends. There are 16 residues in the CDR3. Germline-derived CDR1 and CDR2 are MGHRA and YSYEKL. The chain joins TRBV4-1 to TRBJ1-2, with D uncertain. This clonotype was obtained from a man aged 45 to 65 who received an inactivated influenza vaccine. The sequences come from PBMCs from blood, collected roughly 5 days after vaccination. DNA for the CDR3: TGCGCCAGCAGCCAAAGCCCCCATGGGAGTAACTATGGCTACACCTTC. Its protein is CASSQSPHGSNYGYTF.